Described below is a single T cell receptor (beta chain) sequence and its context. This clonotype was observed a few times. It lacks a known antigen. No base quality information exists; no much larger clone differs at one position. The sample is drawn from a study of T cells in Graves' hyperthyroidism and ophthalmopathy (dated by TCRdb to the late 2010s). Broadly, across the study: Peripheral blood samples were taken at the time of initial diagnosis, prior to any treatment. TCR V-J signatures able to tell the groups apart were searched for in a discovery cohort of more than 90 patients, of whom around 43 had Graves' ophthalmopathy and roughly 59 had stable Graves' hyperthyroidism. Prospective prediction of ophthalmopathy was tested in an independent validation cohort consisting of 18 hyperthyroidism patients and more than 15 patients who later progressed to ophthalmopathy. The 85 to 100 discovery patients were divided at random into training and test sets in a 7:3 ratio. In roughly six Graves' hyperthyroidism patients, the study also compared T-cell repertoires from thyroid tissue with T-cell repertoires from blood. Following sampling, methimazole starting at 30 mg daily was given to hyperthyroidism patients, and high-dose intravenous methylprednisolone was given to ophthalmopathy patients. The paper reports TCR Vbeta CDR3 sequencing of roughly 140 peripheral blood samples: 43 ophthalmopathy, 70 to 85 hyperthyroidism and some 17 progressor patients. Broad study findings and their caveats: A 13 V-J signature model separated ophthalmopathy from stable hyperthyroidism, with approximately 87% sensitivity and about 81% specificity in cross-validation and 80%/75% in testing. Most expanded thyroid clonotypes (frequency above 0.001) were also detected in blood, a finding suggesting that blood repertoires may reflect thyroid immune responses. No statistical method was used to set the sample size in advance, and investigators knew the group allocation. In validation, the model predicted progression to ophthalmopathy with 60% to 71% sensitivity and about 72% specificity, a median of about 6 months before onset.

CDR1 and CDR2 are drawn from the germline V gene: MNHNS, SASEGT. The CDR3 contains 14 residues, cysteine and phenylalanine counted. Of all the DNA, just the CDR3 is kept, 42 bases in frame from base 1. Relative to germline, V is 6 bases shorter and J is 7 bases shorter, with 19 bases between their ends. TCR beta CDR3 regions were amplified from RNA transcripts. The TCR CDR3 was subjected to a first round of RT-PCR using the HTBI primer set and the Qiagen OneStep RT-PCR kit. A second multiplex PCR round built the libraries, followed by size selection and purification. Paired-end sequencing of the libraries was performed with 100 bp reads on an Illumina HiSeq2000. Per the original workflow: SOAPnuke was used to process the raw data, throwing out any read that contained adapters or uncalled bases, had a mean Phred below 15, or lacked an exact constant-primer or identifier match. COPE v1.2.5 was used to merge the high-quality paired reads, and each unique nucleotide sequence was defined as a clonotype. MiTCR v1.1 was used to align the clonotypes against IMGT TRBV, TRBD and TRBJ reference segments. Only V-J combinations with frequency above 0.0001, covering approximately 99% of repertoires, were analysed. A TCS score was defined as the ratio of F50 (clonal expansion) to E x V (chaos), with BLOSUM62-based TCRdist applied between CDR3 peptides within each V-J. Welch's t-statistics and random forest reduced around 520 V-J features to about 13, which were used in a naive Bayes classifier (R e1071). The raw public data were reprocessed by TCRdb itself: fastp quality trimming at Q25, MiXCR clonotype calling, in-frame beta chains only. Here each entry gathers all rows of one CDR3 protein and keeps the most common genes and DNA. The V and J calls were determined by TCRdb, not by the authors. In all, the sample holds under 400,000 distinct CDR3 sequences, and about 14% of those were seen once. About 10% of the sample belongs to the ten largest clones.

Graves' hyperthyroidism was defined as stable when no progression to ophthalmopathy occurred over 18 months of follow-up. Hyperthyroidism patients were newly diagnosed, with disease duration under 2 months, and aged 18 to 65 years. Exclusion was applied to patients with uncontrolled infections, other autoimmune diseases, pregnancy or lactation. Diagnoses relied on clinical symptoms, serum thyroxine and TRAb, thyroid ultrasound and orbital computed tomography. Ficoll-Paque density gradient centrifugation was used to isolate PBMCs from approximately 10 ml of fresh peripheral blood. Trizol reagent was used to extract total RNA, and RNA quality was then checked on an Agilent 2100 Bioanalyzer.

The sample comprised blood. The receptor's source is a woman between 55 and 75 years old with Graves' hyperthyroidism. The chain uses TRBV6-1 and TRBJ2-7, and possibly TRBD2, on 5 matching bases. The DNA sequence is as follows: TGTGCCAGCAGCCCGTCGTCCCGAGGGAAAGAGCAGTACTTC. Translated, it reads CASSPSSRGKEQYF.